What follows describes a single T cell receptor (beta chain). Antigen unknown. This sample was taken from a study of CD8+ T cells in alopecia areata. Study results and limitations: Patients shared TCRs less clearly than mice did, possibly owing to HLA.

Extracted from the samples, RNA was reverse transcribed into cDNA to serve as the sequencing template. This table comes from immunoSEQ multiplex PCR, and its TCRdb copy is limited to in-frame clones, with some not included. The table lists 200,000 to 250,000 clones, more than 30% of them singletons. As to treatment: oral pan-JAK inhibitor, 5-10 mg twice daily. The germline V and J ends were trimmed by 1 base and 5 bases, with 13 bases remaining between them. The germline V gene has CDR1 SGHVS and CDR2 FQNEAQ. CDR3 length: 15 residues. The receptor was isolated from a human donor with alopecia areata. The chain employs TRBV7-8 and TRBJ2-3; a weak D match, TRBD1 (6 bases). Sequencing was performed on CD4+ T cells sorted from blood, taken between weeks 30 and 35, from a patient treated with tofacitinib. The CDR3 coding sequence is TGTGCCAGCAGCTTAGGGAGACAGGATATAGATACGCAGTATTTT. It codes for CASSLGRQDIDTQYF.